The TCR beta chain described here comes from a study of T cell changes during pregnancy in multiple sclerosis. Sequencing used immunoSEQ multiplex PCR; TCRdb keeps in-frame clones, though not all of them. The table shows around 29,000 clones, with around nine tenths occurring only once. The germline CDR1 and CDR2 sequences are MNHEY and SMNVEV (reference sequence). The ends lost 3 bases at V and 4 bases at J; junction bases unmatched: 11. This CDR3 contains 16 residues. This receptor was identified in a female donor with multiple sclerosis, enrolled in a pregnancy study. The chain employs TRBV27 and TRBJ1-1, with TRBD1 matching 7 bases. The material sequenced was CD8+ T cells from peripheral blood mononuclear cells, taken before pregnancy. CDR3 nucleotide sequence: TGTGCCAGCAGTTTGAGCCGGCAGGGGGTTGGCACTGAAGCTTTCTTT. This gives the protein CASSLSRQGVGTEAFF.